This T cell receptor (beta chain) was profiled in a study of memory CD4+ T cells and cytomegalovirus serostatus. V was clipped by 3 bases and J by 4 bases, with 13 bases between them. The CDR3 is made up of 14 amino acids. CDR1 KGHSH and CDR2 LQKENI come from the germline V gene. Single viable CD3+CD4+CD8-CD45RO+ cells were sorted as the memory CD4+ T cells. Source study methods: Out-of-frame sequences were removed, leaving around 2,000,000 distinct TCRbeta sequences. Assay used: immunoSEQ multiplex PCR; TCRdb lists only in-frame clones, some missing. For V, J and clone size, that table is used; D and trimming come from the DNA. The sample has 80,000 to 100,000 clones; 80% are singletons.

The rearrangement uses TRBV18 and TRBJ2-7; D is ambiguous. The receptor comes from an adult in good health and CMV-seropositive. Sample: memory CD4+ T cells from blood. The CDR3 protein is CASSPVGPGYEQYF. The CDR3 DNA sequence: TGTGCCAGCTCACCGGTCGGGCCCGGGTACGAGCAGTACTTC.